Listed below are T cell receptor beta chains from one sample, sequenced in a study of low-dose radiotherapy and immunotherapy resistance in tumors. TCRdb re-analysed the reads in MiXCR, keeping a single row per CDR3 protein. The table has tens of thousands of distinct CDR3 sequences, 25% seen once. The starting material was PBMCs, obtained after low-dose radiotherapy plus immunotherapy. The receptors stem from a male donor with prostate cancer. Both conserved end residues are part of each CDR3. The D gene is left open where the match is weak. The size entry is marked missing in some rows and otherwise reads once, few, many or a size class.

clone size,V gene,D gene,CDR3 length,J gene,CDR3 protein,CDR3 DNA
many,TRBV3-1,NA,16,TRBJ2-2,CASSQVRDSVTGELFF,TGTGCCAGCAGCCAGGTGCGGGACAGCGTCACCGGGGAGCTGTTTTTT
many,TRBV25-1,NA,21,TRBJ2-7,CASRRTVPLRTSGLVIYEQYF,TGTGCCAGCAGGCGGACAGTACCTCTCCGGACTTCCGGATTGGTAATCTACGAGCAGTACTTC
medium-sized,TRBV5-1,NA,14,TRBJ2-7,CASSLQAHSYEQYF,TGCGCCAGCAGCTTGCAGGCCCACTCCTACGAGCAGTACTTC
many,TRBV7-9,NA,14,TRBJ2-7,CASSPLEGSYEQYF,TGTGCCAGCAGCCCCCTCGAGGGATCCTACGAGCAGTACTTC
NA,TRBV5-1,NA,14,TRBJ2-2,CASRTGMETGELFF,TGCGCCAGCAGGACGGGGATGGAGACCGGGGAGCTGTTTTTT
many,TRBV29-1,TRBD2,13,TRBJ2-1,CSARGLAGGEQFF,TGCAGCGCGAGAGGGCTAGCGGGTGGTGAGCAGTTCTTC
many,TRBV27,TRBD1,20,TRBJ2-4,CASSSNRLLGQGKAKNIQYF,TGTGCCAGCAGTTCCAACCGCCTATTGGGACAGGGGAAAGCCAAAAACATTCAGTACTTC
many,TRBV6-2/TRBV6-3,TRBD2,14,TRBJ2-7,CASSPTSGRFEQYF,TGTGCCAGCAGTCCGACTAGCGGGAGGTTCGAGCAGTACTTC
many,TRBV4-1,NA,15,TRBJ2-2,CASSPRHQGSGELFF,TGCGCCAGCAGCCCAAGGCACCAGGGGTCCGGGGAGCTGTTTTTT
NA,TRBV5-1,NA,15,TRBJ2-2,CASSLFGANTGELFF,TGCGCCAGCAGCTTGTTCGGTGCGAACACCGGGGAGCTGTTTTTT
medium-sized,TRBV11-2,NA,13,TRBJ1-5,CASSPHWGQPQHF,TGTGCCAGCAGCCCACATTGGGGGCAGCCCCAGCATTTT